This passage covers 20 T cell receptor beta chains from one sample sequenced in a study of blood T cell repertoires in COVID-19. Assay used: immunoSEQ multiplex PCR; TCRdb lists only in-frame clones, some missing. The profile shows 70,000 to 95,000 clones, 70% to 90% of them singletons. Material: peripheral blood. Receptors originate from a woman in her seventies with active or convalescent COVID-19.

V is TRBV15 and J is TRBJ1-1, with D uncertain. The CDR3 runs to 14 residues. The V end was cut by 0 bases, the J end by 4 bases, with 9 bases between. CDR1 and CDR2 from the germline V gene are LNHNV and YYDKDF (reference sequence). This CDR3 reads CATSREASGTEAFF. The CDR3 coding sequence is TGTGCCACCAGCAGAGAGGCGTCGGGCACTGAAGCTTTCTTT.

This clone was found once. The chain joins TRBV6-6 to TRBJ1-1, with 7 positions matching TRBD1. This CDR3 spans 14 amino acids. V was clipped by 6 bases and J by 4 bases; unmatched bases: 8. Germline V gene data show CDR1 as MNHNY and CDR2 as SVGAGI (reference sequence). The CDR3 nucleotides read TGTGCCAGCAGAACCACAGGGGTCGCCACTGAAGCTTTCTTT. Translation: CASRTTGVATEAFF.

The gene calls are TRBV3-1 (or the pseudogene TRBV3-2) and TRBJ2-5, with 15 bases that match TRBD2. The CDR3 loop spans 17 amino acids. Germline V gene sequence: CDR1 LGHDT, CDR2 YNNKEL (reference sequence). J was trimmed by 5 bases and V by 1 base; bases with no gene match: 5. The CDR3 DNA reads as TGTGCCAGCAGCCAAGGGACTAGCGGGGGGGCATGGGAGACCCAGTACTTC. This codes for CASSQGTSGGAWETQYF.

The rearrangement uses TRBV7-2 and TRBJ1-6, with D unresolved. V gave up 1 base and J gave up 10 bases, with 8 bases separating them. Per germline, CDR1 SGHTA and CDR2 FQGNSA. This CDR3 has 13 residues. The CDR3 region is CASSLDLSSPLHF. In nucleotides, the CDR3 is TGTGCCAGCAGCTTAGATCTATCCTCACCCCTCCACTTT.

This clone was detected only once. The J gene is TRBJ2-5, the V gene TRBV5-4; 7 nucleotides match TRBD2. This CDR3 is built from 17 residues. The trim removed 4 bases at V and 2 bases at J, leaving 14 bases unmatched. Germline V gene sequence: CDR1 SGHNT, CDR2 YYREEE (reference sequence). The CDR3 loop is CASSPNRGPGGQETQYF. The CDR3 DNA follows: TGTGCCAGCAGCCCTAACCGGGGCCCGGGGGGTCAAGAGACCCAGTACTTC. Looking up the rest from reference TRBV5-4 and TRBJ2-5 gives the full variable domain: ETGVTQSPTHLIKTRGQQVTLRCSSQSGHNTVSWYQQALGQGPQFIFQYYREEENGRGNFPPRFSGLQFPNYSSELNVNALELDDSALYLCASSPNRGPGGQETQYFGPGTRLLVL.

This rearrangement joins TRBV25-1 to TRBJ2-1; D perhaps matches TRBD2 (5 bases). Per the germline V gene, CDR1 is MGHDK and CDR2 is SYGVNS. The CDR3 is 12 amino acids. V lost 10 bases, J lost 9 bases, and 16 bases lay in between. Written as DNA, the CDR3 is TGTGCCATCCGGAACCTTGGACTTGAGCAGTTCTTC. Amino acid sequence: CAIRNLGLEQFF.

The gene calls are TRBV9 and TRBJ2-7; TRBD1 matches at 10 bases. This CDR3 spans 14 amino acids. CDR1 SGDLS and CDR2 YYNGEE come from the germline V gene. Trimming removed 3 bases from V and 4 bases from J; junction bases left unmatched: 4. The CDR3 DNA reads TGTGCCAGCAGCGCGACAGGGGGCGTGTACGAGCAGTACTTC. This sequence encodes CASSATGGVYEQYF.

The genes are TRBV19 and TRBJ1-2; D is ambiguous. The CDR3 has 11 amino acids. Germline-derived CDR1 and CDR2 are LNHDA and SQIVND (reference sequence). V lost 7 bases to trimming and J lost 4 bases, with 7 bases between them. The CDR3 here is CASMGVYGYTF. As DNA, the CDR3 is TGTGCCAGTATGGGAGTCTATGGCTACACCTTC.

The chain joins TRBV6-1 to TRBJ1-5; 10 nucleotides line up with TRBD1. Per germline, CDR1 MNHNS and CDR2 SASEGT. The CDR3 spans 17 residues. V lost 4 bases to trimming and J lost 0 bases; unmatched junction nucleotides: 6. The CDR3 sequence is CASSAGQGGYSNQPQHF. The CDR3 DNA reads TGTGCCAGCAGTGCCGGACAGGGGGGGTATAGCAATCAGCCCCAGCATTTT.

This clone was recorded only once. The chain is built from TRBV19 and TRBJ2-3; 10 positions agree with TRBD2. Germline CDR1 and CDR2: LNHDA and SQIVND (reference sequence). The trim removed 2 bases at V and 2 bases at J, leaving 7 bases unmatched. The CDR3 is 17 amino acids. The CDR3 spells CASSIRSSGGATDTQYF. CDR3 DNA sequence: TGTGCCAGTAGTATAAGGTCCAGCGGGGGGGCCACAGATACGCAGTATTTT.

The chain employs TRBV6-2 or TRBV6-3 and TRBJ2-7; 7 bases align to TRBD2. Trimming at V came to 0 bases and at J to 2 bases, leaving 7 bases not matched to a gene. The CDR3 is made up of 16 amino acids. Germline V CDR1 and CDR2: MNHEY, SVGEGT. Here the CDR3 reads CASSYSFLAAPYEQYF. CDR3 in DNA: TGTGCCAGCAGTTACTCGTTCCTAGCGGCCCCCTACGAGCAGTACTTC.

The chain links TRBV2 to TRBJ2-7, with 7 bases aligning to TRBD2. The CDR3 is 11 amino acids. V lost 8 bases, J lost 7 bases, and 5 bases stayed unmatched. Germline CDR1 and CDR2: SNHLY and FYNNEI. CDR3: CASWEGGEQYF. CDR3 in DNA: TGTGCCAGCTGGGAGGGTGGAGAGCAGTACTTC.

This clone showed up just once. The rearrangement joins TRBV6-5 to TRBJ1-2; TRBD1 matches 7 bases. This CDR3 is built from 14 residues. CDR1 and CDR2 from the germline V gene are MNHEY and SVGAGI. The V and J ends lost 7 bases and 4 bases, in that order; junction bases with no gene match: 9. The CDR3 nucleotides read TGTGCCAGCATTCCCGGGACAGTCATCTATGGCTACACCTTC. It encodes CASIPGTVIYGYTF.

This chain connects TRBV11-2 to TRBJ2-3, with a tentative D call TRBD2 (5 bases). Germline lookup yields CDR1 SGHAT and CDR2 FQNNGV. CDR3 size: 16 residues. Trimming left V 5 bases short and J 0 bases short, with 15 bases between. CDR3: CASSPTLRVSTDTQYF. CDR3 coding DNA: TGTGCCAGCAGCCCAACATTGCGGGTTAGCACAGATACGCAGTATTTT.

The gene calls are TRBV6-5 and TRBJ1-2, with TRBD1 matching 7 bases. CDR1 is MNHEY and CDR2 is SVGAGI in the germline V gene. The CDR3 contains 15 residues. J gave up 3 bases and V 0 bases, and 4 bases lay outside the gene matches. CDR3 DNA: TGTGCCAGCAGTTACTCAGGGCAGGGGGACTATGGCTACACCTTC. This codes for CASSYSGQGDYGYTF.

In nucleotides, the CDR3 is TGTGCCACCACGCCGGGACTAGCGGGGGGGCGCTACAATGAGCAGTTCTTC. Its protein product is CATTPGLAGGRYNEQFF. J is TRBJ2-1 and V is TRBV15; 16 nucleotides match TRBD2. Germline loops: CDR1 LNHNV, CDR2 YYDKDF (reference sequence). The V gene end was trimmed by 7 bases and the J gene end by 3 bases; junction bases not matched to a gene: 6. This CDR3 contains 17 residues. Full variable domain (outside the CDR3, taken from reference TRBV15 and TRBJ2-1): DAMVIQNPRYQVTQFGKPVTLSCSQTLNHNVMYWYQQKSSQAPKLLFHYYDKDFNNEADTPDNFQSRRPNTSFCFLDIRSPGLGDTAMYLCATTPGLAGGRYNEQFFGPGTRLTVL.

The CDR3 DNA follows: TGCGCCAGCAGTGAGTCGACAGGGTCCAATTCACCCCTCCACTTT. The encoded protein is CASSESTGSNSPLHF. The chain employs TRBV10-1 and TRBJ1-6; 7 nucleotides agree with TRBD1. Germline loops: CDR1 WNHNN, CDR2 SYGVQD (reference sequence). V shed 0 bases and J 7 bases; nucleotides not matched to a gene: 3. CDR3 length equals 15 residues.

The rearrangement links TRBV10-1 to TRBJ2-1, with 8 bases matching TRBD1. Germline V gives CDR1 WNHNN, CDR2 SYGVQD (reference sequence). The CDR3 loop spans 15 amino acids. Germline trimming cut 0 bases from V and 5 bases from J; bases unmatched to any gene: 3. The CDR3 sequence: CASSESGTGHNEQFF. CDR3 DNA: TGCGCCAGCAGTGAGTCCGGGACAGGACACAATGAGCAGTTCTTC.

The chain combines TRBV5-1 with TRBJ1-3; unclear D gene. The ends were cut back, 1 base at V and 4 bases at J, with 12 bases in the middle. CDR3 length equals 15 residues. Germline lookup yields CDR1 SGHRS and CDR2 YFSETQ. The CDR3 here is CASSLQTPYGNTIYF. The CDR3 bases are TGCGCCAGCAGCTTGCAAACCCCCTACGGAAACACCATATATTTT.

V is TRBV11-2 and J is TRBJ1-1; the D gene is possibly TRBD1 (6 bases). The CDR3 extends over 17 amino acids. V was pared by 1 base and J by 1 base, with 16 bases between. Germline V lookup: CDR1 SGHAT, CDR2 FQNNGV. The CDR3 coding sequence is TGTGCCAGCAGCTTAGTAGGGACAAGTTCGGGGAACACTGAAGCTTTCTTT. Protein product: CASSLVGTSSGNTEAFF. Using reference TRBV11-2 and TRBJ1-1 for the parts outside the CDR3, the full variable domain is EAGVAQSPRYKIIEKRQSVAFWCNPISGHATLYWYQQILGQGPKLLIQFQNNGVVDDSQLPKDRFSAERLKGVDSTLKIQPAKLEDSAVYLCASSLVGTSSGNTEAFFGQGTRLTVV.